This T cell receptor beta chain was captured in a study of prognosis after radiotherapy for stage I lung cancer. Looking at the study overall: Receipt of concurrent therapy with stereotactic body radiotherapy occurred in no patient. Study-wide findings and caveats: Between patients with and without metastases, TRBV and TRBJ gene usage reportedly differed.

The table lists this clonotype with many counts. Its antigen remains unknown. Blood was drawn (around 6 milliliters of peripheral blood) at each of two time points. The CDR3 loop spans 11 amino acids. Trimming took off 6 bases at V and 5 bases at J, with 7 bases between the two ends. Germline lookup yields CDR1 MNHEY and CDR2 SMNVEV (reference sequence). With two-round multiplex PCR, TCR beta CDR3 sequences were amplified from genomic DNA. First-round PCR amplification was performed with primers specific to each TRBV and TRBJ gene. One entry per CDR3 protein, called by TCRdb with MiXCR from the multiplex PCR reads. The data hold approximately 17,000 distinct CDR3 sequences, with over 25% observed a single time.

This chain connects TRBV27 to TRBJ2-5, with unresolved D. Source: PBMCs, taken before or after stereotactic body radiation therapy (not recorded which). The origin of this receptor is a donor of 50 years or more with non-small cell lung cancer. The CDR3 sequence is CASRSSETQYF. The CDR3 coding sequence is TGTGCCAGCAGGTCTTCGGAGACCCAGTACTTC.